These 15 T cell receptor beta chains were sequenced from one sample in a study of cytomegalovirus exposure and HLA in healthy donors (dated by TCRdb to about 2017). Library prep was done by the immunoSEQ multiplex PCR assay. For the multiplex PCR, a mixture combining 60 forward primers for TCR Vbeta segments and 13 reverse primers for TCR Jbeta segments was used. What TCRdb holds here is the immuneACCESS table cut down to in-frame rearrangements. Part of the clones is not present; checked against another copy, under half of the missing clones reflect an unresolved V gene, and the others are unexplained. The sample table lists 160,000 or so clones, 80% to 90% of them with a count of one. 7% of the sample goes to the ten largest clones. The source material was PBMCs. All receptors come from a young woman in good health and CMV-seropositive.

The V gene is TRBV28, the J gene TRBJ1-4; D is unresolved. V gave up 3 bases and J gave up 3 bases, with 8 bases separating them. The CDR3 runs 14 residues. Per the germline V gene, CDR1 is MDHEN and CDR2 is SYDVKM. The DNA for the CDR3 is TGTGCCAGCAGTTTGCAGTATCCTAATGAAAAACTGTTTTTT. Its protein is CASSLQYPNEKLFF.

This chain uses TRBV5-6 with TRBJ1-3; D unclear. V lost 1 base, J lost 0 bases, and 8 bases lay in between. The CDR3 totals 15 residues. The germline gives CDR1 SGHDT, CDR2 YYEEEE. The CDR3 DNA sequence: TGTGCCAGCAGCTTGATGGGCAACTCTGGAAACACCATATATTTT. Protein product: CASSLMGNSGNTIYF.

The chain links TRBV21-1 to TRBJ2-3; the tabulated D call, TRBD1, remains unverified against the DNA. TRBV21-1 is marked as a pseudogene. This CDR3 is built from 17 residues. The CDR3 region is CASSKLLRDRLTDTQYF. For the CDR3, the DNA is TGTGCCAGCAGCAAACTTCTGCGGGACAGGCTCACAGATACGCAGTATTTT.

The chain recombines TRBV9 with TRBJ2-5, with 7 bases lining up with TRBD1. TRBJ2-7 matches the DNA end more closely, so the J call is doubtful. Per germline, CDR1 SGDLS and CDR2 YYNGEE. The CDR3 is 15 amino acids. CDR3 nucleotides: TGTGCCAGCAGCGTAGCAGGGGGTGCGGGCTACGAGCAGTACTTC. As protein: CASSVAGGAGYEQYF.

The chain uses TRBV6-5 and TRBJ1-2, with TRBD1 as a possible D gene (6 bases). Germline values: CDR1 MNHEY, CDR2 SVGAGI. V lost 0 bases and J 8 bases, leaving 19 bases between the germline ends. CDR3 length equals 16 residues. CDR3 residues: CASSYSLLAGASGYTF. CDR3 DNA: TGTGCCAGCAGTTACTCGCTGTTGGCAGGGGCCTCCGGCTACACCTTC.

The chain uses TRBV6-5 and TRBJ1-1; D might be TRBD1 (5 bases). V gave up 4 bases and J gave up 5 bases, with 8 bases separating them. CDR1 is MNHEY and CDR2 is SVGAGI in the germline V gene. This CDR3 has 12 amino acids. The CDR3 nucleotides read TGTGCCAGCAGTTTCGGGGGGACTGAAGCTTTCTTT. Translated: CASSFGGTEAFF.

The chain joins TRBV7-8 to TRBJ1-1; TRBD1 might be the D (6 bases). Germline-derived CDR1 and CDR2 are SGHVS and FQNEAQ. This CDR3 is built from 17 residues. Trimming cost V 5 bases and J 6 bases, with 25 bases left between them. CDR3 loop: CASSRGRSGQSLSEAFF. CDR3 in DNA: TGTGCCAGCAGCCGAGGACGATCCGGACAGTCCCTATCTGAAGCTTTCTTT.

The J gene is TRBJ1-4, the V gene TRBV7-8, with D maybe TRBD1 (6 bases). The germline V gene encodes CDR1 SGHVS and CDR2 FQNEAQ. The CDR3 runs to 15 residues. The germline V and J ends were trimmed by 3 bases and 4 bases, with 12 bases remaining between them. The CDR3: CASSLHRVNNEKLFF. DNA for the CDR3: TGTGCCAGCAGCTTGCACAGGGTGAATAATGAAAAACTGTTTTTT.

The rearrangement joins TRBV6-5 to TRBJ2-7; D is uncertain. The CDR3 covers 11 residues. V lost 0 bases, J lost 9 bases, and 6 bases lay in between. Germline loops: CDR1 MNHEY, CDR2 SVGAGI. CDR3 DNA: TGTGCCAGCAGTTACTCGAGTGTGCAGTACTTC. Translating gives CASSYSSVQYF.

This chain joins TRBV5-6 and TRBJ2-3; TRBD2 might be the D (5 bases). This CDR3 has 15 amino acids. From germline, CDR1 is SGHDT and CDR2 YYEEEE. V lost 4 bases and J lost 1, with 13 bases in between. The CDR3 loop is CASSPPVRGTDTQYF. CDR3 DNA sequence: TGTGCCAGCAGCCCCCCCGTGCGGGGCACAGATACGCAGTATTTT. The complete variable domain, with remaining parts taken from reference TRBV5-6 and TRBJ2-3, reads DAGVTQSPTHLIKTRGQQVTLRCSPKSGHDTVSWYQQALGQGPQFIFQYYEEEERQRGNFPDRFSGHQFPNYSSELNVNALLLGDSALYLCASSPPVRGTDTQYFGPGTRLTVL.

This chain joins TRBV18 and TRBJ1-6; TRBD1 agrees at 7 bases. J gave up 6 bases and V 3 bases, and 5 bases lay outside the gene matches. Germline V gives CDR1 KGHSH, CDR2 LQKENI. The CDR3 length is 15 residues. CDR3 sequence reads: CASSPKGQLNSPLHF. The CDR3 DNA follows: TGTGCCAGCTCACCGAAGGGACAGCTTAATTCACCCCTCCACTTT.

The sample holds one count of this clone. The chain couples TRBV30 to TRBJ2-7, with D hard to call. The CDR3 sequence is 12 residues long. Trimming left V 3 bases short and J 3 bases short, with 9 bases between. Germline V gene lookup returns CDR1 GTSNPN and CDR2 SVGIG (reference sequence). The CDR3, as DNA: TGTGCCTGGAGGGGCTTACACTACGAGCAGTACTTC. It is translated as CAWRGLHYEQYF.

In its sample, this clone was seen a few times. The rearrangement links TRBV25-1 to TRBJ2-5; D is uncertain. The V end was cut by 1 base, the J end by 4 bases, with 10 bases between. This CDR3 is built from 14 residues. From germline, CDR1 is MGHDK and CDR2 SYGVNS. The CDR3 DNA is TGTGCCAGCAGTGAATCGCAGGTAACAGAGACCCAGTACTTC. Protein product: CASSESQVTETQYF.

The rearrangement joins TRBV15 to TRBJ1-3, with TRBD1 matching over 8 bases. This CDR3 has 14 amino acids. Germline values: CDR1 LNHNV, CDR2 YYDKDF (reference sequence). J lost 3 bases, V lost 5 bases, and 3 bases had no gene match. The CDR3 sequence is CATSQGAFGNTIYF. The CDR3 DNA is TGTGCCACCAGCCAGGGGGCGTTTGGAAACACCATATATTTT.

The chain recombines TRBV19 with TRBJ1-6; D perhaps matches TRBD1 (6 bases). This CDR3 has 13 amino acids. Germline CDR1 reads LNHDA; CDR2 reads SQIVND (reference sequence). V lost 8 bases, J lost 10 bases, and 15 bases lay in between. The CDR3 sequence: CASGGDRISPLHF. The CDR3 DNA reads TGTGCCAGTGGAGGAGACAGGATATCACCCCTCCACTTT.